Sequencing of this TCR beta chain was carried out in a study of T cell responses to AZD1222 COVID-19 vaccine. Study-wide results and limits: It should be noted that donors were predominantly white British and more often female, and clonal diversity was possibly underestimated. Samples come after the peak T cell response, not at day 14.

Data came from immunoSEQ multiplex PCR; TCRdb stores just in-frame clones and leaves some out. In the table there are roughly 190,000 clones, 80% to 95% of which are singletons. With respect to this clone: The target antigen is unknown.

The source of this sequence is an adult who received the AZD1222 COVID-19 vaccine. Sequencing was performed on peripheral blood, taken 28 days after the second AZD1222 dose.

The CDR3: CASSFVELAGVEQFF. In nucleotides, the CDR3 is TGTGCCAGCAGTTTCGTAGAACTAGCGGGAGTTGAGCAGTTCTTC. The V gene is TRBV28, the J gene TRBJ2-1, with 11 nucleotides matching TRBD2. The V gene end was trimmed by 3 bases and the J gene end by 9 bases; junction bases not matched to a gene: 7. Germline V gene lookup returns CDR1 MDHEN and CDR2 SYDVKM. This CDR3 comprises 15 residues.